This TCR beta chain is from a study of CD8+CD57+ T cells in acquired aplastic anemia. As regards this clonotype: Its antigen is still unknown.

Genomic DNA provided the template from which TCR beta VDJ and CDR3 profiles were obtained. TCRdb used MiXCR to reprocess the reads, holding one entry per CDR3 protein. The sample contains about 98,000 distinct CDR3 sequences, 55% to 80% of which appear only once. Findings and limits, study-wide: Sharing between patients and controls was observed for twenty-nine CD8+ CDR3 sequences. Patients did not significantly differ from controls in CD8+ Simpson's diversity.

Only patients with CD8+CD57+ cell expansion on flow cytometry were chosen for sequencing. Germline V gene lookup returns CDR1 DFQATT and CDR2 SNEGSKA (reference sequence). V lost 1 base and J lost 11; bases outside the gene matches: 8. This CDR3 region has 14 residues. The genes are TRBV20-1 and TRBJ1-6; 7 positions agree with TRBD1. The sample taken for sequencing was sorted CD4+, CD8+, or CD8+CD57+ T cells (not recorded which) from PBMCs. The clonotype comes from a human donor with aplastic anemia. This chain's CDR3 is CSARVGTAYTPLHF. CDR3 in DNA: TGCAGTGCTAGAGTCGGGACAGCTTATACACCCCTCCACTTT.